The 30 T cell receptor beta chains below were found in one sample sequenced in a study of blood T cells in healthy people across ages. For the second PCR, which ran for roughly 7 to 11 cycles, a sample-barcoded 5' primer and a J-beta primer mix were used. A single record per CDR3 protein comes from TCRdb applying MiXCR to the 5' RACE reads. This table holds approximately 800,000 distinct CDR3 sequences, roughly 50% found once. Sequencing was done on a sample of blood. These receptors all stem from a man older than 75 in good health.

This clonotype appeared a few times. CDR3 amino acids: CSARAAGYYGYTF. The CDR3 nucleotides read TGCAGTGCTAGAGCGGCAGGCTACTATGGCTACACCTTC. The chain combines TRBV20-1 with TRBJ1-2; no clear D gene. V lost 1 base, J lost 3 bases, and 9 bases lay in between. The length of the CDR3 is 13 residues. From germline, CDR1 is DFQATT and CDR2 SNEGSKA (reference sequence).

The genes are TRBV5-1 and TRBJ2-5; 8 bases fit TRBD1. The J call may be incorrect, as the DNA end agrees better with TRBJ2-7. The CDR3 length is 14 residues. In germline, CDR1 is SGHRS, CDR2 YFSETQ. The CDR3 coding sequence is TGCGCCAGCAGCTTGATGACAGGGGACTACGAGCAGTACTTC. It encodes CASSLMTGDYEQYF.

V and J are TRBV19 and TRBJ2-5; no clear D gene. V lost 0 bases and J 2 bases, leaving 10 bases between the germline ends. Germline-derived CDR1 and CDR2 are LNHDA and SQIVND (reference sequence). CDR3 length: 15 residues. As DNA, the CDR3 is TGTGCCAGTAGTATAGATTTGGCCAGACAAGAGACCCAGTACTTC. This gives the protein CASSIDLARQETQYF.

The gene calls are TRBV12-3 or TRBV12-4 and TRBJ2-3; the D call may be TRBD1 or TRBD2 (5 bases each). The CDR3 has 11 amino acids. The V gene lost 3 bases and the J gene lost 14 bases, with 12 bases spanning the gap. The CDR3 DNA sequence: TGTGCCAGCAGTTTGGGGGTATACGCGTATTTT. Translating gives CASSLGVYAYF.

This clonotype was counted between two and nine times. The rearrangement joins TRBV6-2 or TRBV6-3 to TRBJ2-1; the D is unclear. V lost 6 bases to trimming and J lost 0 bases, with 12 bases between them. Germline V gene lookup returns CDR1 MNHEY and CDR2 SVGEGT. CDR3 length: 15 amino acids. The CDR3 spells CASSWALPSYNEQFF. The CDR3 DNA reads as TGTGCCAGCAGCTGGGCTTTACCCTCCTACAATGAGCAGTTCTTC.

As regards this clonotype: Its ends do not fully match the called genes, so a read error is possible. The gene calls are TRBV20-1 and TRBJ2-7; TRBD2 matches at 14 bases. Germline values: CDR1 DFQATT, CDR2 SNEGSKA (reference sequence). The CDR3 is made up of 15 amino acids. Written as DNA, the CDR3 is TGCAGTGCTTTGGGACTAGCGGGAGAGGGGAATGAGCAGTACTTT. Its translation: CSALGLAGEGNEQYF.

The V gene is TRBV5-1, the J gene TRBJ1-2; 7 bases are shared with TRBD1. V lost 4 bases and J lost 7; bases outside the gene matches: 13. This CDR3 region has 15 residues. From germline, CDR1 is SGHRS and CDR2 YFSETQ. CDR3 loop: CASSPDRPVNGGYTF. The CDR3 nucleotides read TGCGCCAGCAGCCCGGACAGGCCCGTTAATGGTGGCTACACCTTC.

On this clonotype: This may be a read error, as it is one base from a much larger clone. The V gene is TRBV29-1, the J gene TRBJ2-5, with TRBD2 matching 7 bases. CDR3 length: 13 amino acids. V gave up 3 bases and J gave up 11 bases; unmatched junction bases: 12. CDR1 is SQVTM, CDR2 ANQGSEA, per germline. In DNA, the CDR3 is TGCAGCGTTGACGGCGGGAGTGGGAATGAGCAGTACTTC. Amino acids: CSVDGGSGNEQYF.

The chain links TRBV15 to TRBJ2-1; D remains ambiguous. V shed 0 bases and J shed 7 bases, with 7 bases lying between them. The CDR3 is 13 amino acids. Per the germline V gene, CDR1 is LNHNV and CDR2 is YYDKDF (reference sequence). The CDR3 sequence: CATSRDKGNEQFF. The CDR3 coding sequence is TGTGCCACCAGCAGAGATAAAGGTAATGAGCAGTTCTTC.

The rearrangement joins TRBV6-6 to TRBJ2-7; TRBD2 matches at 8 bases. The CDR3 is 14 amino acids. The trim removed 5 bases at V and 8 bases at J, leaving 11 bases unmatched. Germline CDR1 reads MNHNY; CDR2 reads SVGAGI (reference sequence). DNA for the CDR3: TGTGCCAGCAGTCAATTTGGACTAGCTGCGAAGCAGTACTTC. Its translation is CASSQFGLAAKQYF.

V gene TRBV7-9 combines with J gene TRBJ1-2; D ambiguous. Germline V gene data show CDR1 as SEHNR and CDR2 as FQNEAQ (reference sequence). V was trimmed by 4 bases and J by 1 base, leaving 4 bases between them. This CDR3 has 12 amino acids. CDR3 DNA sequence: TGTGCCAGCAGCTACGTTAACTATGGCTACACCTTC. It yields the protein CASSYVNYGYTF.

Ten or more counts support this clonotype. The chain couples TRBV11-1 to TRBJ2-7; D uncertain. This CDR3 is 18 amino acids long. Trimming removed 5 bases at V and 3 bases at J, with 26 bases between. Germline CDR1 reads SGHAT; CDR2 reads FQDESV (reference sequence). The CDR3 nucleotides are TGTGCCAGCAGCCATCCATCATATGACTCCCCCGGAAACTACGAGCAGTACTTC. Its protein is CASSHPSYDSPGNYEQYF.

The chain uses TRBV5-6 and TRBJ2-3, with D maybe TRBD1 (7 bases). There are 17 residues in the CDR3. V lost 3 bases, J lost 0 bases, and 17 bases lay in between. In germline, CDR1 is SGHDT, CDR2 YYEEEE. The CDR3 DNA follows: TGTGCCAGCAGCTCGATGGCGGGGACAGCTAGCACAGATACGCAGTATTTT. Its protein product is CASSSMAGTASTDTQYF.

V and J are TRBV7-2 and TRBJ1-6; TRBD1 might be the D (5 bases). Germline values: CDR1 SGHTA, CDR2 FQGNSA. With 1 base removed from V and 1 base from J, the gap between germline ends came to 17 bases. The CDR3 length is 19 residues. The CDR3 DNA follows: TGTGCCAGCAGCTTAGGGGGATTCGGGGGAATGTCCTATAATTCACCCCTCCACTTT. As protein: CASSLGGFGGMSYNSPLHF.

The CDR3 coding sequence is TGTGCCAGCAGGAGCGGGACAGGAGACTTCTATGGCTACACCTTC. It specifies CASRSGTGDFYGYTF. This sequence joins TRBV6-5 and TRBJ1-2; 8 bases line up with TRBD1. Germline V gene lookup returns CDR1 MNHEY and CDR2 SVGAGI. The CDR3 contains 15 residues. Losses at the gene ends were 6 bases for V and 4 bases for J; bases not matched to a gene: 10.

The chain uses TRBV18 and TRBJ1-2; D remains ambiguous. Trimming stripped 0 bases from V and 7 bases from J, with 6 bases between. This CDR3 region has 12 residues. Germline V CDR1 and CDR2: KGHSH, LQKENI. CDR3 nucleotides: TGTGCCAGCTCACCACCGGGGAGTGGCTACACCTTC. It codes for CASSPPGSGYTF.

This chain connects TRBV7-9 to TRBJ2-7, with a tentative D call TRBD2 (5 bases). CDR1 and CDR2 from the germline V gene are SEHNR and FQNEAQ (reference sequence). V lost 2 bases to trimming and J lost 1 base, with 12 bases between them. The CDR3 consists of 15 residues. The CDR3 bases are TGTGCCAGCAGCTTACCTCGGCTAGCATCCTACGAGCAGTACTTC. Its translation: CASSLPRLASYEQYF.

V and J are TRBV25-1 and TRBJ1-2; TRBD1 might be the D (6 bases). In germline, CDR1 is MGHDK, CDR2 SYGVNS. The CDR3 is made up of 11 amino acids. Trimming removed 4 bases at V and 13 bases at J, with 13 bases between. In DNA, the CDR3 is TGTGCCAGCAGTGTCCAGGGGATCTGCACCTTC. Encoded protein: CASSVQGICTF.

A few counts support this clonotype. V gene TRBV29-1 combines with J gene TRBJ2-5; D is unresolved. The CDR3 loop spans 15 amino acids. From germline, CDR1 is SQVTM and CDR2 ANQGSEA. V gave up 7 bases and J gave up 5 bases, with 23 bases separating them. The CDR3 sequence: CSARTAVTPWETQYF. CDR3 DNA: TGCAGCGCCCGAACGGCCGTAACCCCTTGGGAGACCCAGTACTTC.

The V and J genes are TRBV20-1 and TRBJ2-1; no clear D gene. Trimming removed 6 bases from V and 0 bases from J, with 15 bases in between. The CDR3 contains 15 residues. Germline assignment: CDR1 DFQATT and CDR2 SNEGSKA (reference sequence). CDR3 DNA: TGCAGTGCGGCCCTCAGGACGACCTCCTACAATGAGCAGTTCTTC. Its translation: CSAALRTTSYNEQFF.

The V call is TRBV7-3, the J call TRBJ2-7, with D perhaps matching TRBD1 (6 bases). The J call is doubtful: the DNA matches TRBJ2-5 better. The CDR3 extends over 13 amino acids. CDR1 is SGHTA, CDR2 FQGTGA, per germline. The CDR3 sequence is CASSPGHLETQYF. The CDR3 nucleotides are TGTGCCAGCAGCCCGGGACACTTAGAGACCCAGTACTTC.

This clonotype was counted between two and nine times. The chain has TRBV20-1 and TRBJ2-7; D gene ambiguous. CDR1 DFQATT and CDR2 SNEGSKA come from the germline V gene (reference sequence). The CDR3 length is 14 residues. Trimming took off 7 bases at V and 4 bases at J, with 20 bases between the two ends. The CDR3 DNA sequence: TGCAGTGTCCAGTTTTGGGCCCCACAATACGAGCAGTACTTC. Translation gives CSVQFWAPQYEQYF.

CDR3: CASSPEGAGVLYGYTF. CDR3 DNA sequence: TGCGCCAGCAGCCCTGAGGGAGCCGGCGTACTATATGGCTACACCTTC. The chain couples TRBV5-1 to TRBJ1-2; D is unresolved. Trimming removed 4 bases from V and 5 bases from J, with 21 bases in between. Germline V gene lookup returns CDR1 SGHRS and CDR2 YFSETQ. The CDR3 spans 16 residues.

The chain couples TRBV2 to TRBJ2-7, with TRBD1 matching 7 bases. The V gene's germline CDR1 is SNHLY and CDR2 FYNNEI. The CDR3 sequence is 15 residues long. V was clipped by 3 bases and J by 1 base; unmatched bases: 6. The CDR3 region is CASSESRDRSYEQYF. The CDR3 DNA reads TGTGCCAGCAGTGAGTCCCGGGACAGATCCTACGAGCAGTACTTC.

This rearrangement joins TRBV7-2 to TRBJ2-1; D is possibly TRBD2 (6 bases). The end of the DNA fits TRBJ2-7 better, so the J call may be wrong. The CDR3 length is 16 residues. Germline loops: CDR1 SGHTA, CDR2 FQGNSA. For the CDR3, the DNA is TGTGCCAGCAGCCGAAGTAGTAGCGGCTCCTACAATGAGCAGTACTTC. Translated, it gives CASSRSSSGSYNEQYF.

This clonotype is a singleton in its sample. The chain employs TRBV24-1 and TRBJ2-2; possible D gene TRBD2, 6 bases. Deletions cut 9 bases from V and 1 base from J, with 8 bases between. Germline-derived CDR1 and CDR2 are KGHDR and SFDVKD. The CDR3 totals 13 residues. The chain's CDR3 is CATARENTGELFF. In DNA form, the CDR3 reads TGTGCCACCGCGCGGGAGAACACCGGGGAGCTGTTTTTT.

V gene TRBV5-1 combines with J gene TRBJ2-7; TRBD1 agrees at 7 bases. The J segment lost 2 bases and the V segment lost 4 bases, leaving 6 bases of the junction unmatched. CDR1 SGHRS and CDR2 YFSETQ come from the germline V gene. This CDR3 region has 14 residues. CDR3: CASSPTGLPYEQYF. CDR3 nucleotides: TGCGCCAGCAGCCCGACAGGGCTCCCCTACGAGCAGTACTTC.

In this sample, this clonotype turned up a few times. The CDR3 region is CASSQVSGRHGEQYF. The CDR3 DNA reads TGCGCCAGCAGCCAAGTCAGTGGGAGGCACGGGGAGCAGTACTTC. The chain recombines TRBV4-1 with TRBJ2-7; possibly TRBD2 for D (6 bases). Trimming removed 1 base at V and 7 bases at J, with 17 bases between. The CDR3 consists of 15 residues. The V gene's germline CDR1 is MGHRA and CDR2 YSYEKL.

V and J are TRBV2 and TRBJ2-7; no clear D. Deletions cut 6 bases from V and 3 bases from J, with 9 bases between. Germline V CDR1 and CDR2: SNHLY, FYNNEI. The CDR3 has 12 amino acids. The CDR3, as DNA: TGTGCCAGCAGAGATAGGATCTACGAGCAGTACTTC. It yields the protein CASRDRIYEQYF.

The V and J genes are TRBV18 and TRBJ1-5, with D possibly being TRBD1 (5 bases). V lost 0 bases and J 1 base, leaving 7 bases between the germline ends. This CDR3 contains 15 residues. Germline CDR1 is KGHSH and CDR2 is LQKENI. For the CDR3, the DNA is TGTGCCAGCTCACCACCGTCAGGGAGCAATCAGCCCCAGCATTTT. Translation gives CASSPPSGSNQPQHF.